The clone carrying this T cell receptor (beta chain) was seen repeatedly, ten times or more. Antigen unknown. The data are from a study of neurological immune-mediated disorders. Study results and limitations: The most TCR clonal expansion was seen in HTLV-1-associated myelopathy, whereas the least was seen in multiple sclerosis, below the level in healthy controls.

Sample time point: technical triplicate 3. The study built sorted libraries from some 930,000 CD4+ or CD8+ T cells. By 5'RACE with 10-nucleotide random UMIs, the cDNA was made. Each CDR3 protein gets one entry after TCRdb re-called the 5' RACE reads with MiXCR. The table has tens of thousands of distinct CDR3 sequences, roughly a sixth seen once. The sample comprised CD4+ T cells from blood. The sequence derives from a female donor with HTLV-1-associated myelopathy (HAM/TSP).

The CDR3 nucleotides are TGTGCCAGCAGCTTGTGGGATTTGGATTCACCCCTCCACTTT. Protein: CASSLWDLDSPLHF. The J gene is TRBJ1-6, the V gene TRBV5-6, with no clear D. V was pared by 1 base and J by 8 bases, with 10 bases between. CDR1 SGHDT and CDR2 YYEEEE come from the germline V gene. The CDR3 has 14 residues.